This T cell receptor (beta chain) was retrieved from a study of blood T cell repertoires in COVID-19. Study background: Donors in the United States, Italy and Spain gave samples during acute or convalescent COVID-19. Sources were T cells, B-cell-depleted T cells, or PBMCs; the material itself was cDNA or gDNA.

V shed 6 bases, J shed 7 bases, and the junction held 10 bases outside the gene matches. Per germline, CDR1 ENHRY and CDR2 SYGVKD. CDR3 length: 15 residues. Authors' processing steps: From reference gene primer amplification, estimates of nucleated cell counts were derived. Sequenced by immunoSEQ multiplex PCR; TCRdb stores in-frame clones only, minus some. That table supplies the V and J calls and clone size; D and trimming were determined from the DNA. This table holds fewer than 250,000 clones, roughly 84% found once. This sequence joins TRBV10-3 and TRBJ2-7, with TRBD2 matching over 12 bases. The material sequenced was peripheral blood. The TCR was taken from a woman aged 50 to 60 with acute or convalescent COVID-19. CDR3 DNA: TGTGCCATCAGCGAACTAGCGGGGGGTGTAGAGGAGCAGTACTTC. Translated: CAISELAGGVEEQYF.